These 8 T cell receptor beta chains originate from one sample sequenced in a study of PD-1 blockade in mismatch repair-deficient tumors. Assay: immunoSEQ multiplex PCR; the TCRdb copy retains only in-frame clones and omits some. The sample gives tens of thousands of clones, under 85% of which show up once; 20% to 25% is in the top ten. Sequences were derived from peripheral blood, sampled 12 weeks after starting pembrolizumab. These receptor sequences come from an adult with mismatch repair-deficient cancer.

This clone was detected a few times. The chain employs TRBV27 and TRBJ1-2, with D unclear. The V end lost 0 bases, the J end lost 2 bases, and 7 bases lay between the germline ends. Germline V gives CDR1 MNHEY, CDR2 SMNVEV (reference sequence). This CDR3 region has 14 residues. This chain's CDR3 is CASSLSVDNYGYTF. In DNA form, the CDR3 reads TGTGCCAGCAGTTTATCCGTAGACAACTATGGCTACACCTTC.

The CDR3 DNA follows: TGTGCCAGCAGCGCAATCTACAAGGGGGGTGAAAGCATTCAGTACTTC. Translated, it gives CASSAIYKGGESIQYF. The V call is TRBV9, the J call TRBJ2-4; D tentatively reads TRBD1 or TRBD2 (6 bases each). CDR3 length equals 16 residues. V lost 3 bases, J lost 9 bases, and 22 bases lay in between. Germline assignment: CDR1 SGDLS and CDR2 YYNGEE. Based on the CDR3 plus reference TRBV9 and TRBJ2-4, the full variable domain is DSGVTQTPKHLITATGQRVTLRCSPRSGDLSVYWYQQSLDQGLQFLIQYYNGEERAKGNILERFSAQQFPDLHSELNLSSLELGDSALYFCASSAIYKGGESIQYFGAGTRLSVL.

V usage is TRBV19 and J usage is TRBJ2-1; 15 bases are a match to TRBD2. CDR1 and CDR2 (germline): LNHDA, SQIVND (reference sequence). The CDR3 sequence is 17 residues long. V lost 5 bases to trimming and J lost 9 bases; unmatched junction nucleotides: 11. CDR3 region: CASSPTGTSGRIGEQFF. The CDR3 nucleotides read TGTGCCAGTAGTCCTACCGGGACTAGCGGGAGGATTGGTGAGCAGTTCTTC.

This clone was detected only once. This chain links TRBV19 with TRBJ1-2, with unresolved D. CDR1 and CDR2 (germline): LNHDA, SQIVND (reference sequence). V was pared by 3 bases and J by 1 base, with 6 bases between. The CDR3 extends over 13 amino acids. CDR3 loop: CASSIGSNYGYTF. CDR3 sequence (DNA): TGTGCCAGTAGTATCGGGAGTAACTATGGCTACACCTTC. Full variable domain (remainder filled in from reference TRBV19 and TRBJ1-2): DGGITQSPKYLFRKEGQNVTLSCEQNLNHDAMYWYRQDPGQGLRLIYYSQIVNDFQKGDIAEGYSVSREKKESFPLTVTSAQKNPTAFYLCASSIGSNYGYTFGSGTRLTVV.

This sequence joins TRBV5-1 and TRBJ2-1; 9 bases are a match to TRBD2. From germline, CDR1 is SGHRS and CDR2 YFSETQ. The trim removed 4 bases at V and 9 bases at J, leaving 14 bases unmatched. The CDR3 is made up of 16 amino acids. The CDR3 DNA sequence: TGCGCCAGCAGCCTAATGGGGGTAGCGGGAGATGGTGAGCAGTTCTTC. It encodes CASSLMGVAGDGEQFF.

This rearrangement joins TRBV10-2 to TRBJ1-1; D unresolved. V lost 0 bases, J lost 8 bases, and 10 bases lay in between. CDR1 and CDR2 from the germline V gene are WSHSY and SAAADI. This CDR3 comprises 13 residues. CDR3 DNA sequence: TGCGCCAGCAGTGAGTCTTTTCGGGGAGAAGCTTTCTTT. Translating it yields CASSESFRGEAFF.

This rearrangement joins TRBV5-4 to TRBJ2-7, with D possibly being TRBD1 or TRBD2 (6 bases each). This CDR3 has 15 residues. Germline V lookup: CDR1 SGHNT, CDR2 YYREEE (reference sequence). V gave up 4 bases and J gave up 5 bases, with 19 bases separating them. The CDR3 DNA is TGTGCCAGCAGCCGAGGGGGGACTTCTAACCACGAGCAGTACTTC. Translated: CASSRGGTSNHEQYF.

The CDR3 reads CASSQETGTGANVLTF. The CDR3 bases are TGCGCCAGCAGCCAAGAGACTGGGACTGGGGCCAACGTCCTGACTTTC. The rearrangement uses TRBV4-1 and TRBJ2-6; unclear D gene. V gave up 0 bases and J gave up 2 bases, with 8 bases separating them. Germline assignment: CDR1 MGHRA and CDR2 YSYEKL. The CDR3 sequence is 16 residues long.